The 20 T cell receptor beta chains given below trace back to one sample, sequenced in a study of cytomegalovirus exposure and HLA in healthy donors. Both 60 Vbeta primers and 13 Jbeta primers went into the PCR. This table comes from immunoSEQ multiplex PCR, and its TCRdb copy is limited to in-frame clones, with some not included. The sample holds 100,000 to 150,000 clones, about 74% seen once. The sequencing sample was made of PBMCs. The source of these receptors is a man aged 25 to 40 in good health and CMV-seronegative.

The chain carries TRBV19 and TRBJ1-1, with 8 positions matching TRBD1. This CDR3 spans 14 amino acids. Germline V CDR1 and CDR2: LNHDA, SQIVND (reference sequence). The J segment lost 5 bases and the V segment lost 5 bases, leaving 7 bases of the junction unmatched. The CDR3 loop is CASSFSGQATEAFF. CDR3 sequence (DNA): TGTGCCAGTAGTTTCTCGGGACAGGCAACTGAAGCTTTCTTT.

The chain carries TRBV11-2 and TRBJ1-2, with a possible D match to TRBD1 (5 bases). CDR1 and CDR2 from the germline V gene are SGHAT and FQNNGV. V was shortened by 5 bases and J by 8 bases, with 21 bases between the two germline ends. The CDR3 contains 15 residues. CDR3: CASSVQGSPWGGYTF. Here the CDR3 DNA reads TGTGCCAGCAGCGTCCAGGGCAGTCCCTGGGGCGGCTACACCTTC.

The chain carries TRBV28 and TRBJ1-4, with TRBD1 identical over 7 bases. The V gene end was trimmed by 5 bases and the J gene end by 7 bases; junction bases not matched to a gene: 10. The CDR3 spans 15 residues. Germline-derived CDR1 and CDR2 are MDHEN and SYDVKM. CDR3 nucleotide sequence: TGTGCCAGCAGTACTTCAGGGGGAGGTGGTGAAAAACTGTTTTTT. It yields the protein CASSTSGGGGEKLFF.

The chain carries TRBV7-2 and TRBJ2-4; no definite D call. Trimming took off 2 bases at V and 0 bases at J, with 11 bases between the two ends. CDR1 is SGHTA, CDR2 FQGNSA, per germline. This CDR3 has 16 amino acids. CDR3 bases: TGTGCCAGCAGCTTAATTCCGAACATAGCCAAAAACATTCAGTACTTC. Translating it yields CASSLIPNIAKNIQYF. Variable domain in full (rest from reference TRBV7-2 and TRBJ2-4): GAGVSQSPSNKVTEKGKDVELRCDPISGHTALYWYRQSLGQGLEFLIYFQGNSAPDKSGLPSDRFSAERTGGSVSTLTIQRTQQEDSAVYLCASSLIPNIAKNIQYFGAGTRLSVL.

V and J are TRBV10-3 and TRBJ1-1; possible D gene TRBD1, 5 bases. V lost 2 bases, J lost 6 bases, and 10 bases lay in between. Germline V gene sequence: CDR1 ENHRY, CDR2 SYGVKD. The CDR3 is 13 residues long. This CDR3 reads CAISEQGNAEAFF. The CDR3 coding sequence is TGTGCCATCAGTGAGCAGGGTAACGCTGAAGCTTTCTTT.

This chain joins TRBV9 and TRBJ2-7, with 7 bases matching TRBD1. CDR1 is SGDLS and CDR2 is YYNGEE in the germline V gene. Trimming cost V 0 bases and J 3 bases; bases outside gene matches: 3. The CDR3 covers 14 residues. The CDR3 DNA reads as TGTGCCAGCAGCGTAGGGGACAGAGACTACGAGCAGTACTTC. Its protein is CASSVGDRDYEQYF.

V and J are TRBV10-3 and TRBJ1-1; D is possibly TRBD1 (5 bases). The CDR3 spans 14 residues. Trimming shortened V by 7 bases and J by 4 bases, and 16 bases separated the two germline ends. Germline V gene lookup returns CDR1 ENHRY and CDR2 SYGVKD. CDR3 residues: CAIKTQGGVTEAFF. CDR3 in DNA: TGTGCCATCAAGACTCAGGGAGGAGTCACTGAAGCTTTCTTT.

The genes are TRBV10-3 and TRBJ1-1; 9 positions match TRBD1. In germline, CDR1 is ENHRY, CDR2 SYGVKD. The junction had 10 bases not matched to a gene; V was cut back by 4 bases and J by 4 bases. The CDR3 totals 16 residues. CDR3 nucleotide sequence: TGTGCCATCAGTGGGTCCGGGACAGGGAGGACCACTGAAGCTTTCTTT. Its protein product is CAISGSGTGRTTEAFF.

The rearrangement links TRBV14 to TRBJ1-4, with no clear D. The CDR3 has 16 residues. CDR1 and CDR2 from the germline V gene are SGHDN and FVKESK. The V end lost 1 base, the J end lost 8 bases, and 17 bases lay between the germline ends. CDR3 loop: CASSQGSKLATEKLFF. DNA for the CDR3: TGTGCCAGCAGCCAAGGGAGCAAACTGGCTACCGAAAAACTGTTTTTT.

This chain links TRBV18 with TRBJ2-2, with D unresolved. Trimming shortened V by 1 base and J by 6 bases, and 6 bases separated the two germline ends. The CDR3 is made up of 13 amino acids. Germline lookup yields CDR1 KGHSH and CDR2 LQKENI. The CDR3 DNA follows: TGTGCCAGCTCACCACTGCGGCCCGGGGAGCTGTTTTTT. It encodes CASSPLRPGELFF. Complete variable domain (other parts from reference TRBV18 and TRBJ2-2): NAGVMQNPRHLVRRRGQEARLRCSPMKGHSHVYWYRQLPEEGLKFMVYLQKENIIDESGMPKERFSAEFPKEGPSILRIQQVVRGDSAAYFCASSPLRPGELFFGEGSRLTVL.

The chain couples TRBV18 to TRBJ1-5; D not resolved. Trimming pared 4 bases from V and 4 bases from J, leaving 5 bases between. Germline CDR1 is KGHSH and CDR2 is LQKENI. The CDR3 sequence is 12 residues long. The CDR3: CASSLPNQPQHF. CDR3 nucleotides: TGTGCCAGCTCACTTCCGAATCAGCCCCAGCATTTT.

The chain links TRBV10-3 to TRBJ2-7; D might be TRBD2 (6 bases). CDR3 length equals 13 residues. From germline, CDR1 is ENHRY and CDR2 SYGVKD. The germline V and J ends were trimmed by 0 bases and 6 bases, with 9 bases remaining between them. As DNA, the CDR3 is TGTGCCATCAGTGAGTCCGCTAGCGTCGAGCAGTACTTC. Protein sequence: CAISESASVEQYF.

The chain recombines TRBV5-1 with TRBJ2-7; unclear D gene. The V and J ends lost 0 bases and 4 bases respectively, with 14 bases between them. The CDR3 length is 15 residues. Germline CDR1 and CDR2: SGHRS and YFSETQ. The CDR3 loop is CASSLAIGFQYEQYF. The CDR3 DNA is TGCGCCAGCAGCTTGGCCATCGGGTTTCAGTACGAGCAGTACTTC.

This clone was recorded once. CDR3 DNA: TGTGCCAGCAGGGTACCCAGGGGGCCCTACGAGCAGTACTTC. This gives the protein CASRVPRGPYEQYF. The V and J genes are TRBV28 and TRBJ2-7; 8 bases line up with TRBD1. The CDR3 is 14 residues long. In germline, CDR1 is MDHEN, CDR2 SYDVKM. Losses at the gene ends were 6 bases for V and 2 bases for J; bases not matched to a gene: 6.

This chain links TRBV5-1 with TRBJ2-2; TRBD2 agrees at 7 bases. This CDR3 region has 15 residues. V shed 6 bases and J 4 bases; nucleotides not matched to a gene: 9. Germline-derived CDR1 and CDR2 are SGHRS and YFSETQ. CDR3 sequence (DNA): TGCGCCAGCACCCCTTTTCCTAGCGGCACCGGGGAGCTGTTTTTT. Its protein product is CASTPFPSGTGELFF.

The genes are TRBV6-5 and TRBJ1-6, with TRBD1 identical over 7 bases. Germline CDR1 and CDR2: MNHEY and SVGAGI. The CDR3 spans 14 residues. Unmatched junction bases numbered 5, after V lost 7 bases and J lost 5 bases. CDR3 sequence: CASTDRVNNSPLHF. DNA for the CDR3: TGTGCCAGCACAGACAGGGTGAATAATTCACCCCTCCACTTT.

The V call is TRBV6-1, the J call TRBJ1-5; D gene uncertain. This CDR3 is built from 14 residues. Germline V gene sequence: CDR1 MNHNS, CDR2 SASEGT. Trimming removed 3 bases at V and 2 bases at J, with 8 bases between. The CDR3 is CASSDNMGNQPQHF. DNA of the CDR3: TGTGCCAGCAGTGACAACATGGGCAATCAGCCCCAGCATTTT.

The rearrangement links TRBV18 to TRBJ2-1, with 7 nucleotides matching TRBD2. This CDR3 is 14 amino acids long. With V trimmed by 1 base and J by 7 bases, 4 bases remained unmatched. The V gene's germline CDR1 is KGHSH and CDR2 LQKENI. DNA for the CDR3: TGTGCCAGCTCACCACAAGCGGGGCGGAATGAGCAGTTCTTC. Translating it yields CASSPQAGRNEQFF. The complete variable domain, with remaining parts taken from reference TRBV18 and TRBJ2-1, reads NAGVMQNPRHLVRRRGQEARLRCSPMKGHSHVYWYRQLPEEGLKFMVYLQKENIIDESGMPKERFSAEFPKEGPSILRIQQVVRGDSAAYFCASSPQAGRNEQFFGPGTRLTVL.

The V call is TRBV5-4, the J call TRBJ2-7; 10 nucleotides align to TRBD1. The CDR3 extends over 16 amino acids. The V gene end was trimmed by 4 bases and the J gene end by 2 bases; junction bases not matched to a gene: 9. Germline V gene lookup returns CDR1 SGHNT and CDR2 YYREEE (reference sequence). The CDR3 coding sequence is TGTGCCAGCAGCGGACAGGGGGGAGCAAAAACCTACGAGCAGTACTTC. Amino acid sequence: CASSGQGGAKTYEQYF.

The rearrangement uses TRBV4-3 and TRBJ2-1, with D maybe TRBD1 (6 bases). There are 16 residues in the CDR3. Trimming removed 3 bases from V and 0 bases from J, with 12 bases in between. Germline V gene lookup returns CDR1 LGHNA and CDR2 YSLEER. CDR3 sequence reads: CASSQRQASSYNEQFF. CDR3 coding DNA: TGCGCCAGCAGCCAGCGACAGGCCAGCTCCTACAATGAGCAGTTCTTC.